These 23 T cell receptor beta chains originate from one sample sequenced in a study of blood T cell repertoires in COVID-19 (dated by TCRdb to the early 2020s). The library came from the immunoSEQ multiplex PCR assay. Not all clones reach the TCRdb copy of this immuneACCESS table, which keeps in-frame sequences only. Checked studies attribute under half of the gap to unresolved V genes and leave the rest unexplained. The sample table records around 170,000 clones; roughly 90% of these occur just once. Clones ranked in the top ten supply 0.45% to 0.65% of the sample. Sample: peripheral blood. Receptors were obtained from a man between 45 and 60 years old with acute or convalescent COVID-19.

This clone was observed a handful of times. The V call is TRBV23-1, the J call TRBJ1-3; no firm D call. TRBV23-1 belongs to the ORF category, with a function that is uncertain. The germline V and J ends were trimmed by 6 bases and 5 bases, with 5 bases remaining between them. CDR3 length equals 11 residues. The chain's CDR3 is CASRRRNTIYF. The CDR3 region has the DNA TGCGCCAGCAGGAGAAGAAACACCATATATTTT.

This chain connects TRBV6-1 to TRBJ1-2, with unresolved D. Germline CDR1 reads MNHNS; CDR2 reads SASEGT. V gave up 0 bases and J gave up 1 base, with 12 bases separating them. CDR3 length: 16 residues. The CDR3, as DNA: TGTGCCAGCAGTGAAGCCTCCCCCGGTGTTAACTATGGCTACACCTTC. This translates into CASSEASPGVNYGYTF.

This rearrangement joins TRBV15 to TRBJ2-7; 12 nucleotides agree with TRBD2. In germline, CDR1 is LNHNV, CDR2 YYDKDF (reference sequence). J was trimmed by 2 bases and V by 3 bases; bases with no gene match: 2. The length of the CDR3 is 15 residues. The CDR3 DNA reads TGTGCCACCAGCAGGCTAGCGGGAGGGCCCTACGAGCAGTACTTC. As protein: CATSRLAGGPYEQYF.

The chain carries TRBV11-2 and TRBJ2-1, with a weak D call TRBD2 (5 bases). V lost 5 bases, J lost 4 bases, and 18 bases lay in between. This CDR3 region has 16 residues. CDR1 and CDR2 (germline): SGHAT, FQNNGV. The CDR3: CASSQSPLAGYNEQFF. In DNA, the CDR3 is TGTGCCAGCAGCCAAAGCCCTCTCGCGGGTTACAATGAGCAGTTCTTC.

This clone has only one observation. The chain joins TRBV2 to TRBJ2-7, with 8 bases that match TRBD2. Germline V lookup: CDR1 SNHLY, CDR2 FYNNEI. V was clipped by 2 bases and J by 1 base; unmatched bases: 13. The CDR3 is 18 amino acids. The CDR3 DNA reads as TGTGCCAGCAGTGAAATTGAGTATGGAGCGGGGGCTTCCTACGAGCAGTACTTC. Protein product: CASSEIEYGAGASYEQYF. The full variable domain, its missing parts supplied by reference TRBV2 and TRBJ2-7, is EPEVTQTPSHQVTQMGQEVILRCVPISNHLYFYWYRQILGQKVEFLVSFYNNEISEKSEIFDDQFSVERPDGSNFTLKIRSTKLEDSAMYFCASSEIEYGAGASYEQYFGPGTRLTVT.

This clone was observed once. The chain carries TRBV18 and TRBJ2-7, with D perhaps matching TRBD2 (6 bases). The V end lost 3 bases, the J end lost 2 bases, and 17 bases lay between the germline ends. CDR3 length: 16 residues. CDR1 is KGHSH, CDR2 LQKENI, per germline. The CDR3 bases are TGTGCCAGCTCACCCCTTTGGGGGGAGGCGCCCTACGAGCAGTACTTC. Its translation: CASSPLWGEAPYEQYF. Using reference TRBV18 and TRBJ2-7 for the parts outside the CDR3, the full variable domain is NAGVMQNPRHLVRRRGQEARLRCSPMKGHSHVYWYRQLPEEGLKFMVYLQKENIIDESGMPKERFSAEFPKEGPSILRIQQVVRGDSAAYFCASSPLWGEAPYEQYFGPGTRLTVT.

The gene calls are TRBV5-6 and TRBJ2-2; D remains ambiguous. Germline-derived CDR1 and CDR2 are SGHDT and YYEEEE. The V and J ends lost 4 bases and 3 bases respectively, with 4 bases between them. The CDR3 totals 12 residues. The CDR3 protein is CASSLHTGELFF. In DNA form, the CDR3 reads TGTGCCAGCAGCCTCCACACCGGGGAGCTGTTTTTT.

The CDR3 loop is CASSMLRERDEQFF. The CDR3 bases are TGTGCCAGTAGTATGTTGCGGGAAAGAGATGAGCAGTTCTTC. The chain is built from TRBV19 and TRBJ2-1; D might be TRBD2 (6 bases). The ends were cut back, 3 bases at V and 8 bases at J, with 14 bases in the middle. CDR1 and CDR2 from the germline V gene are LNHDA and SQIVND (reference sequence). CDR3 length: 14 residues.

V usage is TRBV5-1 and J usage is TRBJ1-2, with a tentative D call TRBD1 (6 bases). The V end was cut by 3 bases, the J end by 4 bases, with 13 bases between. Germline-derived CDR1 and CDR2 are SGHRS and YFSETQ. The CDR3 length is 14 residues. This CDR3 reads CASSSDRFPYGYTF. In nucleotides, the CDR3 is TGCGCCAGCAGCTCGGACAGATTTCCCTATGGCTACACCTTC.

The chain joins TRBV9 to TRBJ2-1, with TRBD2 matching 13 bases. The length of the CDR3 is 15 residues. The germline V gene has CDR1 SGDLS and CDR2 YYNGEE. The ends lost 3 bases at V and 8 bases at J; junction bases unmatched: 5. The CDR3 loop is CASSGGLAGAYEQFF. CDR3 nucleotide sequence: TGTGCCAGCAGCGGTGGACTAGCGGGAGCGTATGAGCAGTTCTTC. The full variable domain, its missing parts supplied by reference TRBV9 and TRBJ2-1, is DSGVTQTPKHLITATGQRVTLRCSPRSGDLSVYWYQQSLDQGLQFLIQYYNGEERAKGNILERFSAQQFPDLHSELNLSSLELGDSALYFCASSGGLAGAYEQFFGPGTRLTVL.

This chain joins TRBV27 and TRBJ2-3, with 9 bases fitting TRBD2. Germline loops: CDR1 MNHEY, CDR2 SMNVEV (reference sequence). The CDR3 runs to 14 residues. The V and J ends lost 8 bases and 7 bases, in that order; junction bases with no gene match: 10. The CDR3 bases are TGTGCCAGCCGACCGGCGGGAGGGCCATATACGCAGTATTTT. Protein product: CASRPAGGPYTQYF.

The chain recombines TRBV6-5 with TRBJ1-1, with D possibly matching TRBD1 (6 bases). The germline gives CDR1 MNHEY, CDR2 SVGAGI. The CDR3 runs to 14 residues. V gave up 7 bases and J gave up 0 bases, with 12 bases separating them. The CDR3 loop is CASNGQFLNTEAFF. In nucleotides, the CDR3 is TGTGCCAGCAACGGACAGTTTCTGAACACTGAAGCTTTCTTT.

V and J are TRBV19 and TRBJ2-5, with a weak D call TRBD2 (5 bases). The CDR3 is 13 amino acids. The V end was cut by 3 bases, the J end by 5 bases, with 10 bases between. Germline values: CDR1 LNHDA, CDR2 SQIVND (reference sequence). CDR3 protein: CASSISRRETQYF. The CDR3 bases are TGTGCCAGTAGTATCTCCAGGAGGGAGACCCAGTACTTC.

The J gene is TRBJ1-1, the V gene TRBV29-1; D is ambiguous. The CDR3 sequence is 14 residues long. Germline loops: CDR1 SQVTM, CDR2 ANQGSEA. The germline V and J ends were trimmed by 6 bases and 1 base, with 15 bases remaining between them. The CDR3 protein is CSVALRLTNTEAFF. The CDR3 DNA sequence: TGCAGCGTCGCGTTGCGACTGACGAACACTGAAGCTTTCTTT.

The chain has TRBV11-2 and TRBJ1-1, with 8 bases identical to TRBD1. The germline CDR1 and CDR2 sequences are SGHAT and FQNNGV. This CDR3 spans 13 amino acids. V shed 5 bases and J 4 bases; nucleotides not matched to a gene: 3. CDR3 DNA sequence: TGTGCCAGCAGCGGACAGGGCGGCACTGAAGCTTTCTTT. It specifies CASSGQGGTEAFF. Looking up the rest from reference TRBV11-2 and TRBJ1-1 gives the full variable domain: EAGVAQSPRYKIIEKRQSVAFWCNPISGHATLYWYQQILGQGPKLLIQFQNNGVVDDSQLPKDRFSAERLKGVDSTLKIQPAKLEDSAVYLCASSGQGGTEAFFGQGTRLTVV.

This clone has just one count. The chain uses TRBV5-1 and TRBJ1-3; 12 bases map to TRBD1. Trimming at V came to 0 bases and at J to 4 bases, leaving 5 bases not matched to a gene. The CDR3 spans 17 residues. Germline V gene lookup returns CDR1 SGHRS and CDR2 YFSETQ. The CDR3 sequence: CASSLATGQGAGNTIYF. CDR3 nucleotides: TGCGCCAGCAGCTTGGCCACGGGACAGGGGGCAGGAAACACCATATATTTT.

The chain uses TRBV5-1 and TRBJ2-5; 11 bases map to TRBD1. CDR3 length: 16 residues. J gave up 0 bases and V 4 bases, and 5 bases lay outside the gene matches. CDR1 is SGHRS and CDR2 is YFSETQ in the germline V gene. CDR3 sequence: CASSPGTGGYQETQYF. CDR3 DNA: TGCGCCAGCAGCCCGGGGACAGGGGGATACCAAGAGACCCAGTACTTC. The full variable domain, in which reference TRBV5-1 and TRBJ2-5 provide the parts outside the CDR3, is KAGVTQTPRYLIKTRGQQVTLSCSPISGHRSVSWYQQTPGQGLQFLFEYFSETQRNKGNFPGRFSGRQFSNSRSEMNVSTLELGDSALYLCASSPGTGGYQETQYFGPGTRLLVL.

The chain couples TRBV2 to TRBJ2-7, with 9 bases identical to TRBD2. The CDR3 is made up of 16 amino acids. With 0 bases clipped from V and 0 bases from J, the junction kept 3 bases outside the gene matches. Germline CDR1 and CDR2: SNHLY and FYNNEI. The CDR3, as DNA: TGTGCCAGCAGTGAAGCTGCGGGAGGGAGCTCCTACGAGCAGTACTTC. The encoded protein is CASSEAAGGSSYEQYF.

The V and J genes are TRBV2 and TRBJ1-1; D gene uncertain. Trimming stripped 7 bases from V and 1 base from J, with 13 bases between. The CDR3 spans 14 residues. Germline CDR1 and CDR2: SNHLY and FYNNEI. The CDR3 DNA reads as TGTGCCAGCAATCTTCAGGCAGGGAACACTGAAGCTTTCTTT. It specifies CASNLQAGNTEAFF.

This clone has more than one count but fewer than ten. The chain's CDR3 is CASSTHTGGEYGYTF. The CDR3 DNA follows: TGTGCCAGCAGCACCCACACAGGGGGCGAGTATGGCTACACCTTC. The V call is TRBV11-1, the J call TRBJ1-2; 9 bases map to TRBD1. The CDR3 has 15 residues. Germline assignment: CDR1 SGHAT and CDR2 FQDESV (reference sequence). Germline trimming cut 5 bases from V and 5 bases from J; bases unmatched to any gene: 9.

This sequence joins TRBV24-1 and TRBJ2-1; 7 nucleotides line up with TRBD2. Per germline, CDR1 KGHDR and CDR2 SFDVKD. The CDR3 sequence is 14 residues long. Unmatched junction bases numbered 8, after V lost 5 bases and J lost 8 bases. CDR3 in amino acids: CATSVSGGWDEQFF. CDR3 DNA: TGTGCCACCAGTGTTTCGGGAGGATGGGATGAGCAGTTCTTC.

This chain joins TRBV29-1 and TRBJ2-1; D remains ambiguous. The V gene lost 3 bases and the J gene lost 5 bases, with 17 bases spanning the gap. CDR1 and CDR2 from the germline V gene are SQVTM and ANQGSEA. This CDR3 is 15 amino acids long. The CDR3 nucleotides are TGCAGCGTTGACAGGCCATTCTCTCAAAACAATGAGCAGTTCTTC. It yields the protein CSVDRPFSQNNEQFF.

The chain couples TRBV7-2 to TRBJ2-2, with D possibly matching TRBD2 (5 bases). CDR1 and CDR2 (germline): SGHTA, FQGNSA. The CDR3 is 16 residues long. The ends were cut back, 2 bases at V and 3 bases at J, with 13 bases in the middle. The CDR3 region has the DNA TGTGCCAGCAGCTTATTCCGGAGGACTGACACCGGGGAGCTGTTTTTT. Translation gives CASSLFRRTDTGELFF.